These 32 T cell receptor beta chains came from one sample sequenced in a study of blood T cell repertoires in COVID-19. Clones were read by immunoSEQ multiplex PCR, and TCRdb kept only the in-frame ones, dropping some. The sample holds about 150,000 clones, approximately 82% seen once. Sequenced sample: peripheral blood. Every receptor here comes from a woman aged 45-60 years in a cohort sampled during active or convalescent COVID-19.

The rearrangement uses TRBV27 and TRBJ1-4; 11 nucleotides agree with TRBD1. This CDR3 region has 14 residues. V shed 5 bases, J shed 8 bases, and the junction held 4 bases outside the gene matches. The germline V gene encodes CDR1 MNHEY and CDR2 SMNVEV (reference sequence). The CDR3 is CASSHGTGGEKLFF. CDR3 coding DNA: TGTGCCAGCAGTCACGGGACAGGGGGGGAAAAACTGTTTTTT.

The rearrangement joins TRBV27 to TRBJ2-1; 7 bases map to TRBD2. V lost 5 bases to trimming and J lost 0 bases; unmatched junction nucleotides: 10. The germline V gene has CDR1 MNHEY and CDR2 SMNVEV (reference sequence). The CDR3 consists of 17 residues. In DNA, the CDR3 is TGTGCCAGCAGTCCCCATGGGGGGGAGAGCTCCTACAATGAGCAGTTCTTC. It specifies CASSPHGGESSYNEQFF.

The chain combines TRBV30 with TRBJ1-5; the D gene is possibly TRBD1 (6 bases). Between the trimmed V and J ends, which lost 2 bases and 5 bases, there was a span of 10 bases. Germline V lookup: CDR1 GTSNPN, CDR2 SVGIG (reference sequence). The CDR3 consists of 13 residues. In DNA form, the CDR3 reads TGTGCCTGGAGTCGACAGGAGGATCAGCCCCAGCATTTT. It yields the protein CAWSRQEDQPQHF.

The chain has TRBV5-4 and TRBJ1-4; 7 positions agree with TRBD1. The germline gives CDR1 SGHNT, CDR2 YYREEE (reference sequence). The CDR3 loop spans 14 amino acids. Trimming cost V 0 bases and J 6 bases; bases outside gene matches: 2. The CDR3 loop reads CASSLGQGDEKLFF. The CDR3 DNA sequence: TGTGCCAGCAGCTTGGGCCAGGGGGATGAAAAACTGTTTTTT.

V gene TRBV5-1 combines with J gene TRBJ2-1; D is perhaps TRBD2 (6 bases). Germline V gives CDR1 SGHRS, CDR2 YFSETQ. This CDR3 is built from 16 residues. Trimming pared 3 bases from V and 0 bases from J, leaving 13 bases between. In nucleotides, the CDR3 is TGCGCCAGCAGCTCCACACACGGGAGCTCCTACAATGAGCAGTTCTTC. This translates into CASSSTHGSSYNEQFF. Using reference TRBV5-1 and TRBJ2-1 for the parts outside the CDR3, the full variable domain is KAGVTQTPRYLIKTRGQQVTLSCSPISGHRSVSWYQQTPGQGLQFLFEYFSETQRNKGNFPGRFSGRQFSNSRSEMNVSTLELGDSALYLCASSSTHGSSYNEQFFGPGTRLTVL.

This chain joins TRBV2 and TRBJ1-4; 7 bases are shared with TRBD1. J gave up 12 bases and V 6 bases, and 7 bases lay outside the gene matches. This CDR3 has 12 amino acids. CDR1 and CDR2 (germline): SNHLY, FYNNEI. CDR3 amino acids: CASRRQGGELFF. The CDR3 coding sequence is TGTGCCAGCAGGCGACAGGGTGGAGAACTGTTTTTT.

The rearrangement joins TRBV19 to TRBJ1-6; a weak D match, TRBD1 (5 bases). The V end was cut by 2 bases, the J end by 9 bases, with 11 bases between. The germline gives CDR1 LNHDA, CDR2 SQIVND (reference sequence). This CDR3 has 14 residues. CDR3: CASSISVRASPLHF. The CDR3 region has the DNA TGTGCCAGTAGTATATCCGTCAGGGCTTCACCCCTCCACTTT.

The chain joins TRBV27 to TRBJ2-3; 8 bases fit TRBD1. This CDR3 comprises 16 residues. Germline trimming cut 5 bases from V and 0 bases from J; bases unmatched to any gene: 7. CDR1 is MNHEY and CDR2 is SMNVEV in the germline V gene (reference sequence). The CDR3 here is CASSHRTGLSTDTQYF. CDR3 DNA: TGTGCCAGCAGTCATCGGACAGGGCTTAGCACAGATACGCAGTATTTT.

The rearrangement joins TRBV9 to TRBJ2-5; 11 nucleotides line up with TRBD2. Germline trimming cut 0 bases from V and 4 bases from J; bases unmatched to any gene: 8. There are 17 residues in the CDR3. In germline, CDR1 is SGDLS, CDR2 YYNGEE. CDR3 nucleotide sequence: TGTGCCAGCAGCGTAGGAATAGGACTAGCGGGTACAGAGACCCAGTACTTC. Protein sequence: CASSVGIGLAGTETQYF. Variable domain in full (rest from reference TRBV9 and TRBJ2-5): DSGVTQTPKHLITATGQRVTLRCSPRSGDLSVYWYQQSLDQGLQFLIQYYNGEERAKGNILERFSAQQFPDLHSELNLSSLELGDSALYFCASSVGIGLAGTETQYFGPGTRLLVL.

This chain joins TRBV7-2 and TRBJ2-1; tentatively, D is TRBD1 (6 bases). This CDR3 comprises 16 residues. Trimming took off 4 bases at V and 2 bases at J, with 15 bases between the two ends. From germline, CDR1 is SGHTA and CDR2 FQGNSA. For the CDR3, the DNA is TGTGCCAGCAGCTATGCCGGGACACCAACCTACAATGAGCAGTTCTTC. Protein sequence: CASSYAGTPTYNEQFF.

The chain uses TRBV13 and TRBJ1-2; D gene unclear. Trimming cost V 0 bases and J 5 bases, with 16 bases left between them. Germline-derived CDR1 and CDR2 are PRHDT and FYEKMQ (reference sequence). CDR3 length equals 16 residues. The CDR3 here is CASSLGRGPAMYGYTF. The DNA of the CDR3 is TGTGCCAGCAGCTTAGGCCGCGGGCCAGCGATGTATGGCTACACCTTC.

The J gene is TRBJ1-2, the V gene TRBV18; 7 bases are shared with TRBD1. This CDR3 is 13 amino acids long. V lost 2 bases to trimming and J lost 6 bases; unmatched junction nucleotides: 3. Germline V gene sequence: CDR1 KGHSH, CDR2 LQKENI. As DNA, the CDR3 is TGTGCCAGCTCACCAGGCAGGGGGAATGGCTACACCTTC. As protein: CASSPGRGNGYTF. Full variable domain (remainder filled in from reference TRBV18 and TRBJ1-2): NAGVMQNPRHLVRRRGQEARLRCSPMKGHSHVYWYRQLPEEGLKFMVYLQKENIIDESGMPKERFSAEFPKEGPSILRIQQVVRGDSAAYFCASSPGRGNGYTFGSGTRLTVV.

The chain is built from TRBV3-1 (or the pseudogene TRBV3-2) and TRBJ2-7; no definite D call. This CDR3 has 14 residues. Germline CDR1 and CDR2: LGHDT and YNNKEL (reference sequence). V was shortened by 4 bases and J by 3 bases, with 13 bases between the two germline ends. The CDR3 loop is CASSRWHGDYEQYF. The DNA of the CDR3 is TGTGCCAGCAGCCGGTGGCACGGAGACTACGAGCAGTACTTC.

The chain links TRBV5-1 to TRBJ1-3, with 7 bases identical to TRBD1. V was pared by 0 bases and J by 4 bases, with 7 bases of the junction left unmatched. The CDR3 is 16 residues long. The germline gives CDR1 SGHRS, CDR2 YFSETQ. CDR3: CASSLDTGAGGNTIYF. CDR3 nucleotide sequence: TGCGCCAGCAGCTTGGACACAGGGGCAGGAGGAAACACCATATATTTT.

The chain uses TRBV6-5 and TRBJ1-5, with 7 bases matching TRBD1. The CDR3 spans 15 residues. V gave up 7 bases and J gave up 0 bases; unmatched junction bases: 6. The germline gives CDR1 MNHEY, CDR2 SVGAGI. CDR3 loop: CASTPTGSSNQPQHF. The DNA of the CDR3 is TGTGCCAGCACCCCGACAGGGAGTAGCAATCAGCCCCAGCATTTT.

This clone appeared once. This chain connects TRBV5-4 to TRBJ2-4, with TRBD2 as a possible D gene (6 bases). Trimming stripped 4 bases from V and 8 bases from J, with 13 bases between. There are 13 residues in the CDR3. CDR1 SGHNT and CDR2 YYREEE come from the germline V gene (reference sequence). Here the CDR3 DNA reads TGTGCCAGCAGCCTGGGGGGAGGCGACATTCAGTACTTC. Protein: CASSLGGGDIQYF. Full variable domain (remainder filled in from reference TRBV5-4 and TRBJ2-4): ETGVTQSPTHLIKTRGQQVTLRCSSQSGHNTVSWYQQALGQGPQFIFQYYREEENGRGNFPPRFSGLQFPNYSSELNVNALELDDSALYLCASSLGGGDIQYFGAGTRLSVL.

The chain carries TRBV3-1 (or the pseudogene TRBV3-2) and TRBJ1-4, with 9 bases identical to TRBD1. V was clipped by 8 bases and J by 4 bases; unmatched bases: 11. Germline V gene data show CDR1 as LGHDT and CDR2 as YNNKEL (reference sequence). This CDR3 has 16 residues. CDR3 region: CASQSGQGTYNEKLFF. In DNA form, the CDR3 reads TGTGCCAGCCAGTCGGGACAGGGAACGTATAATGAAAAACTGTTTTTT.

The CDR3 sequence: CASSLSLQGFGEQFF. Here the CDR3 DNA reads TGTGCCAGCAGCCTGAGCCTACAGGGGTTTGGTGAGCAGTTCTTC. This sequence joins TRBV3-1 (or the pseudogene TRBV3-2) and TRBJ2-1; 7 nucleotides line up with TRBD1. CDR1 is LGHDT, CDR2 YNNKEL, per germline (reference sequence). The junction had 12 bases not matched to a gene; V was cut back by 4 bases and J by 9 bases. This CDR3 is built from 15 residues.

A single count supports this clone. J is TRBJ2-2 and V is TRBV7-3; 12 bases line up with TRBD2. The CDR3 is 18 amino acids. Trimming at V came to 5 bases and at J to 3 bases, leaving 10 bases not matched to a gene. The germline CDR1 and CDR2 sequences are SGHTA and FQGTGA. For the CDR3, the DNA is TGTGCCAGCAGCCCCAACCGACTAGCGGGGGTGCACACCGGGGAGCTGTTTTTT. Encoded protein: CASSPNRLAGVHTGELFF. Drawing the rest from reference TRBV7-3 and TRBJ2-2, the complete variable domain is GAGVSQTPSNKVTEKGKYVELRCDPISGHTALYWYRQSLGQGPEFLIYFQGTGAADDSGLPNDRFFAVRPEGSVSTLKIQRTERGDSAVYLCASSPNRLAGVHTGELFFGEGSRLTVL.

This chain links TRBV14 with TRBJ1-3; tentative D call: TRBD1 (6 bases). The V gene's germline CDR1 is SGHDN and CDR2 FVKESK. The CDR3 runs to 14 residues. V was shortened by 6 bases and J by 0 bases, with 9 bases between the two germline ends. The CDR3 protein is CASRDSSSGNTIYF. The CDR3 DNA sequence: TGTGCCAGCAGGGACAGTAGCTCTGGAAACACCATATATTTT.

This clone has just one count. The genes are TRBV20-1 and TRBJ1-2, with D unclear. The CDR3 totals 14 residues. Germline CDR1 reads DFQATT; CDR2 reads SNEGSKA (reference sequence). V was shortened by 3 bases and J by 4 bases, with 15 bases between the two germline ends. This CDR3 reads CSASHKGGSYGYTF. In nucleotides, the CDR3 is TGCAGTGCTAGTCACAAAGGAGGCTCCTATGGCTACACCTTC.

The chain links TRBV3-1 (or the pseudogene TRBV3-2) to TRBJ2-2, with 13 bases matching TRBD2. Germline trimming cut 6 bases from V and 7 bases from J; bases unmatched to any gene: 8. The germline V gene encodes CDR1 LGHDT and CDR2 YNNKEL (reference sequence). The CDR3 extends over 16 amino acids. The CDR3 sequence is CASRRTSGGDGGELFF. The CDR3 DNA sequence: TGTGCCAGCAGACGCACTAGCGGGGGGGATGGCGGGGAGCTGTTTTTT.

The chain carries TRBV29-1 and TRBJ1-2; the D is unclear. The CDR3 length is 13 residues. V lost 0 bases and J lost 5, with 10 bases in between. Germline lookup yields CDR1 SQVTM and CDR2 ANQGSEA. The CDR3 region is CSVEEASLYGYTF. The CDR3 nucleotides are TGCAGCGTTGAAGAGGCCTCGCTTTATGGCTACACCTTC.

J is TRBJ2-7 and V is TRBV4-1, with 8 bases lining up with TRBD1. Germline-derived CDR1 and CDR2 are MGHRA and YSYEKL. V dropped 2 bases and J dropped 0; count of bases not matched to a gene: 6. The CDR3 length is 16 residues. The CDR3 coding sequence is TGCGCCAGCAGCCAAAGGCAGGGGGCAGACTCCTACGAGCAGTACTTC. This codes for CASSQRQGADSYEQYF.

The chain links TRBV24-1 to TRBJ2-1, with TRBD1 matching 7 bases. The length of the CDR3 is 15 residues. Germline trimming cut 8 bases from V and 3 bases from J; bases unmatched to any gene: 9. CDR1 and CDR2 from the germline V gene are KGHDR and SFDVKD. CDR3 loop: CATNGDRVHYNEQFF. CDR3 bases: TGTGCCACCAACGGTGACAGGGTACACTACAATGAGCAGTTCTTC.

CDR3 in DNA: TGTGCCTGGAGATCGCCGACAGGGTCATGGTCACCCCTCCACTTT. Translated, it gives CAWRSPTGSWSPLHF. V is TRBV30 and J is TRBJ1-6, with 7 nucleotides matching TRBD1. Per the germline V gene, CDR1 is GTSNPN and CDR2 is SVGIG (reference sequence). This CDR3 spans 15 amino acids. Trimming at V came to 3 bases and at J to 10 bases, leaving 12 bases not matched to a gene.

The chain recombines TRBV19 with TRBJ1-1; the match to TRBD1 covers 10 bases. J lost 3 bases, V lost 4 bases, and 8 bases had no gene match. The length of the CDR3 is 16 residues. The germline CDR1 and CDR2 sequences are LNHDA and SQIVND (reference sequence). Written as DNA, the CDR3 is TGTGCCAGTAGTACACCCCGGACAGGGGGGCACACTGAAGCTTTCTTT. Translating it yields CASSTPRTGGHTEAFF.

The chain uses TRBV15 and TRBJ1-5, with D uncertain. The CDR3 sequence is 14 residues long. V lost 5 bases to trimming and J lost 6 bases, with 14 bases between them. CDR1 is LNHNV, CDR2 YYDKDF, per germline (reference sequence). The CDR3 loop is CATSGLGGGQPQHF. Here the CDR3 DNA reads TGTGCCACCAGCGGGCTAGGAGGTGGTCAGCCCCAGCATTTT.

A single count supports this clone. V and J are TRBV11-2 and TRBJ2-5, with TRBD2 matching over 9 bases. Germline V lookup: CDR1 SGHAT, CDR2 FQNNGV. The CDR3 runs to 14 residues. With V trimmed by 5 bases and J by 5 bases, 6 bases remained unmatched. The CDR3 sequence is CASSAGLAGETQYF. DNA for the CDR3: TGTGCCAGCAGCGCGGGACTAGCCGGGGAGACCCAGTACTTC.

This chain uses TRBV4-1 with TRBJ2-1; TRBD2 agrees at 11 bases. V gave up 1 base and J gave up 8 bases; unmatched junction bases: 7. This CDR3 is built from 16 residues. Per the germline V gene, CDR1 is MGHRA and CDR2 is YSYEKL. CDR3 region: CASSQGPGLAAHEQFF. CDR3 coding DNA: TGCGCCAGCAGCCAAGGACCGGGACTAGCGGCCCATGAGCAGTTCTTC.

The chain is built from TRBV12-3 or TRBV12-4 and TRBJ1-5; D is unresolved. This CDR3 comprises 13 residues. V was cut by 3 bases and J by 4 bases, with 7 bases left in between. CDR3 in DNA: TGTGCCAGCAGTTTTGGCGGAAATCAGCCCCAGCATTTT. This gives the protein CASSFGGNQPQHF.

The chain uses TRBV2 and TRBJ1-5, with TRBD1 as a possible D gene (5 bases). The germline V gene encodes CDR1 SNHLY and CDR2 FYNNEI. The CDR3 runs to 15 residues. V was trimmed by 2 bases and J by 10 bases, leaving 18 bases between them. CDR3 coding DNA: TGTGCCAGCAGTGAAATAAGGCAGGGCCCATCACCCCAGCATTTT. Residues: CASSEIRQGPSPQHF.